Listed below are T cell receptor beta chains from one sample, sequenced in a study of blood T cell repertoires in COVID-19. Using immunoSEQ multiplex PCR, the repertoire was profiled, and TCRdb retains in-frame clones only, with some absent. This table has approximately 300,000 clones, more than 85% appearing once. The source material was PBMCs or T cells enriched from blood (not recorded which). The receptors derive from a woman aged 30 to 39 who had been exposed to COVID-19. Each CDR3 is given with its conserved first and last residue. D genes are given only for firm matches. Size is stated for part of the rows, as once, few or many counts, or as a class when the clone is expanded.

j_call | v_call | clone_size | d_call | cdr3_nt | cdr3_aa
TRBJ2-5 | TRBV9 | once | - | TGTGCCAGCAGCGTAACTAGCTCGGGCGGGGAGACCCAGTACTTC | CASSVTSSGGETQYF
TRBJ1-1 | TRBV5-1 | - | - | TGCGCCAGCAGCTTGTGGACAGAGAACACTGAAGCTTTCTTT | CASSLWTENTEAFF
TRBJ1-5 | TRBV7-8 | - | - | TGTGCCAGCAGCTTGATCATGGGGGCCAATCAGCCCCAGCATTTT | CASSLIMGANQPQHF
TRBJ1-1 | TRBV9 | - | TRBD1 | TGTGCCAGCAGCGTAGTGAGGGGGCGGAACACTGAAGCTTTCTTT | CASSVVRGRNTEAFF
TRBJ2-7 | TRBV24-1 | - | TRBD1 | TGTGCCACCAGTGTTTGGGACAGCTACGAGCAGTACTTC | CATSVWDSYEQYF
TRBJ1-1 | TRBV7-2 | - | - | TGTGCCAGCAACCCGACAGGGAACACTGAAGCTTTCTTT | CASNPTGNTEAFF
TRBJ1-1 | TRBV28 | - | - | TGTGCCAGCATGTGGGGCAGTACTGAAGCTTTCTTT | CASMWGSTEAFF
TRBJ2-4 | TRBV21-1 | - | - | TGTGCCAGCAGCAAAGGTTCAGCGGGGGGGCCGATCGCCAAAAACATTCAGTACTTC | CASSKGSAGGPIAKNIQYF
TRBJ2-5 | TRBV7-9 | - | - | TGTGCCAGCAGCCTACACCAAGAGACCCAGTACTTC | CASSLHQETQYF
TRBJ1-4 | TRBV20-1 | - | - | TGCAGTGCGGAGACCGGTGAAAAACTGTTTTTT | CSAETGEKLFF
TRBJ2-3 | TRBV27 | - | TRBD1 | TGTGCCAGCGGCAAAGGGGGCGCAGCCACAGATACGCAGTATTTT | CASGKGGAATDTQYF
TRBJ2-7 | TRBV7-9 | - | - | TGTGCCAGCAGCCCATTCGGGTCCTACGAGCAGTACTTC | CASSPFGSYEQYF
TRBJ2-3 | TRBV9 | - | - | TGTGCCAGCAGCGTAGCGCAGGGATCCACAGATACGCAGTATTTT | CASSVAQGSTDTQYF
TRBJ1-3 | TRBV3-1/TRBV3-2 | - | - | TGTGCCAGCAGCCAAGATCTAGCTGGAAACACCATATATTTT | CASSQDLAGNTIYF
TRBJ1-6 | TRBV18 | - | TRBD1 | TGTGCCAGCTCACCCGGGACAGGGGATAATTCACCCCTCCACTTT | CASSPGTGDNSPLHF
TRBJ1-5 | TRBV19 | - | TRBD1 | TGTGCCAGTAGGCTGGGACAGGGGATGAATCAGCCCCAGCATTTT | CASRLGQGMNQPQHF
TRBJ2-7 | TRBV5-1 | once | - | TGCGCCAGCAGCTTCCTACCGACAGGCCGTAGCACCTACGAGCAGTACTTC | CASSFLPTGRSTYEQYF
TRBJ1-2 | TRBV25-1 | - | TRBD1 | TGTGCCAGCAGTGACGTAGGGACAGTGACCTATGGCTACACCTTC | CASSDVGTVTYGYTF
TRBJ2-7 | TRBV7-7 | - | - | TGTGCCAGCAGTCAAGGACACCCGAGCTCCTACGAGCAGTACTTC | CASSQGHPSSYEQYF
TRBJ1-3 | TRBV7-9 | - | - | TGTGCCAGCAGCTTTGGCAGCGTTAGCTCTGGAAACACCATATATTTT | CASSFGSVSSGNTIYF
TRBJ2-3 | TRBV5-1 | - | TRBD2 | TGCGCCAGCAGCCTCGCGGGACTAGCGGGGGATACGCAGTATTTT | CASSLAGLAGDTQYF
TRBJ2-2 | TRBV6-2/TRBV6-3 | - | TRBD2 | TGTGCCAGCAGTTACCGAGCGGGGGGGCTCGCCGGGGAGCTGTTTTTT | CASSYRAGGLAGELFF
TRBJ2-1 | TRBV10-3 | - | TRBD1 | TGTGCCATCAGGATGAAGGGGGCAAATGAGCAGTTCTTC | CAIRMKGANEQFF
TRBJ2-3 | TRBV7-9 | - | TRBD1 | TGTGCCAGCAGCACAGGACAGGGACCAGATACGCAGTATTTT | CASSTGQGPDTQYF
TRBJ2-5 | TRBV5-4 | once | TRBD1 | TGTGCCAGCAGACCGGACAGGGGGGTTGGCGAGACCCAGTACTTC | CASRPDRGVGETQYF
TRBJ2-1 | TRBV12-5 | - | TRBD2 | TGTGCTAGTGGTATAGCGGGGGGTCCAAAAAAATACAATGAGCAGTTCTTC | CASGIAGGPKKYNEQFF
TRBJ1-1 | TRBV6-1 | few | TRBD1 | TGTGCCAGCAGTGACCTACAGGGGATCACTGAAGCTTTCTTT | CASSDLQGITEAFF
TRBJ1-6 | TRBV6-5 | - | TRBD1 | TGTGCCAGCAGTTACAGGGGGCGGTCACCCCTCCACTTT | CASSYRGRSPLHF
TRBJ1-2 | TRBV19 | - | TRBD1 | TGTGCCAGTACCGACAGGGAGGCTGGCTACACCTTC | CASTDREAGYTF
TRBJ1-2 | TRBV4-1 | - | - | TGCGCCAGCAGCCAACCGGGAACCTCACGAGGTGGCTACACCTTC | CASSQPGTSRGGYTF
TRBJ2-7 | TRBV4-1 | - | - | TGCGCCAGCAGCCAAGGTCCCGGGAGCACCTCCGTGGAGCAGTACTTC | CASSQGPGSTSVEQYF
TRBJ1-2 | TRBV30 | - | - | TGTGCCTGGAGTGTGGGAGCGATCTATGGCTACACCTTC | CAWSVGAIYGYTF
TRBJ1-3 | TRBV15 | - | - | TGTGCCACCAGCCACCTTAGCTCTGGAAACACCATATATTTT | CATSHLSSGNTIYF
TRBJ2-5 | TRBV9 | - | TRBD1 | TGTGCCAGCAGCGTTCGACAGGGCTTGGGAGAGACCCAGTACTTC | CASSVRQGLGETQYF
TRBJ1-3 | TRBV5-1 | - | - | TGCGCCAGCAGCTTGGGAGGGATCTCTGGAAACACCATATATTTT | CASSLGGISGNTIYF
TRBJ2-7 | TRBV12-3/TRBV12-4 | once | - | TGTGCCAGCAGTCGAAATCCAGGAACCGAGCAGTACTTC | CASSRNPGTEQYF
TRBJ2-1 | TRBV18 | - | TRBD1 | TGTGCCAGCTCGGTACAGGGGATTGTGAGCGATGAGCAGTTCTTC | CASSVQGIVSDEQFF
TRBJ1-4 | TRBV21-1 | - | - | TGTGCCAGCAGCAAACCACAGGGCCTAGGCGGACTGTTTTTT | CASSKPQGLGGLFF
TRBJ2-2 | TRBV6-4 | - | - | TGTGCCAGCAGTCAGGGATTCACCGGGGAGCTGTTTTTT | CASSQGFTGELFF
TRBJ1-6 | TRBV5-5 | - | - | TGTGCCAGCAGCTTGGTGCAGGGGCGTAATTCACCCCTCCACTTT | CASSLVQGRNSPLHF
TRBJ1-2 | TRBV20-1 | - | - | TGCAGTGCTCCCGGTGGCTACACCTTC | CSAPGGYTF
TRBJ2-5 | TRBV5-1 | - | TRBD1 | TGCGCCAGCACCACCGGGACAGGGATGGGGGAGACCCAGTACTTC | CASTTGTGMGETQYF
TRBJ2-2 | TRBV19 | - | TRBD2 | TGTGCCAGTAGTGCGAGCGGGGGCCAGGGCGGGGAGCTGTTTTTT | CASSASGGQGGELFF
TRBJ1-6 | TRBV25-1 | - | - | TGTGCCAGCAGTCCGAGTGGTCCGACCTATAATTCACCCCTCCACTTT | CASSPSGPTYNSPLHF
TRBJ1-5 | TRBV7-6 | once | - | TGTGCCAGCAGCTCCTTAGACAGGACGATTAGCAATCAGCCCCAGCATTTT | CASSSLDRTISNQPQHF
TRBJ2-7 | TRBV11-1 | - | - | TGTGCCAGCAGCTTACAGGGTATCGTGGGCGAGCAGTACTTC | CASSLQGIVGEQYF